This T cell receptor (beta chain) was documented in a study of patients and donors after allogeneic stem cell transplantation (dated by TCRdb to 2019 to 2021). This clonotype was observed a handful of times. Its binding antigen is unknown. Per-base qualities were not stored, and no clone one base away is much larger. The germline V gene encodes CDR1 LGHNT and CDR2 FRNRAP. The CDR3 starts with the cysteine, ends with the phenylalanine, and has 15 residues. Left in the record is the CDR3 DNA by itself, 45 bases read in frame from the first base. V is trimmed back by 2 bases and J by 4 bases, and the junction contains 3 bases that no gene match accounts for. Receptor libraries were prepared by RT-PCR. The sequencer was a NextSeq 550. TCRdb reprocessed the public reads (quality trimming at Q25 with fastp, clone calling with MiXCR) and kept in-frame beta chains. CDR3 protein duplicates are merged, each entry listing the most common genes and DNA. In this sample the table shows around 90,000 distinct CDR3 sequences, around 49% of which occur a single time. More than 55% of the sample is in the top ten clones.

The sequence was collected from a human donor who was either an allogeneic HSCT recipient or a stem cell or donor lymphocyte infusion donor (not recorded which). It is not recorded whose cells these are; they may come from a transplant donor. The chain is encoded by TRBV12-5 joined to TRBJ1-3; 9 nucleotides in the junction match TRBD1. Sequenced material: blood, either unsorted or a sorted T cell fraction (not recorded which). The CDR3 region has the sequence CASGLSGTGGNTIYF. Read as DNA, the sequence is TGTGCTAGTGGTTTGTCCGGGACAGGGGGAAACACCATATATTTT.